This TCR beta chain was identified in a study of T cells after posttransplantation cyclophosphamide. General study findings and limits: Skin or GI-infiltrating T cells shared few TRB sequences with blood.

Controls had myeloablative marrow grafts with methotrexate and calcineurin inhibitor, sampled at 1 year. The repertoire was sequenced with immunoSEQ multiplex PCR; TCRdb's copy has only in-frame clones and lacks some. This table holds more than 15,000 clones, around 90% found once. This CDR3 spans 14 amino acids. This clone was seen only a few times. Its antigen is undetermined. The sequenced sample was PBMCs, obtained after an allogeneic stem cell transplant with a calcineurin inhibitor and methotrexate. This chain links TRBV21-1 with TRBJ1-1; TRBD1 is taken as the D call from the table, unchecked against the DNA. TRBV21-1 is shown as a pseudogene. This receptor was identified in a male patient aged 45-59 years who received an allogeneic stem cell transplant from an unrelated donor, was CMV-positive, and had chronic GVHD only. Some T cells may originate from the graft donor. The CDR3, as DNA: TGTGCCAGCAGCTTAATACAGGGTAGGACTGAAGCTTTCTTT. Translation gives CASSLIQGRTEAFF.